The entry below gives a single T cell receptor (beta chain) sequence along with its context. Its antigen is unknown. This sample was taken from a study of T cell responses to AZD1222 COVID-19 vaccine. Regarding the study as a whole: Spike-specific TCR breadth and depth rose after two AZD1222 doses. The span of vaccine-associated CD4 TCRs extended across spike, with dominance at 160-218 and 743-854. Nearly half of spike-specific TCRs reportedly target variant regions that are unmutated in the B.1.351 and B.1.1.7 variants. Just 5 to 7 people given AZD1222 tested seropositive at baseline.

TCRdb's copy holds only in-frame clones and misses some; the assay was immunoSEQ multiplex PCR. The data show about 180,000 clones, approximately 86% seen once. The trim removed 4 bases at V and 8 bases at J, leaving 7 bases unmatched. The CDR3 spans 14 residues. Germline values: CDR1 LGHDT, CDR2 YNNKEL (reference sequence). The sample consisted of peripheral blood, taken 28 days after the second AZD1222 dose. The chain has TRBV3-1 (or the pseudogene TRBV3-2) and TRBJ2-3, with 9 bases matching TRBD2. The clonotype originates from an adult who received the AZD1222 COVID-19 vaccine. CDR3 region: CASSPLAGGSTQYF. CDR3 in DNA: TGTGCCAGCAGCCCCTTGGCGGGGGGGAGTACGCAGTATTTT.